Listed below are T cell receptor beta chains from one sample, sequenced in a study of blood T cell repertoires in COVID-19. Clones were sequenced by immunoSEQ multiplex PCR, and TCRdb holds only the in-frame ones, with some missing. Of 330,000 or so clones detected, 75% to 90% appear once; the ten largest clones hold less than 5.5%. What was sequenced was PBMCs or T cells enriched from blood (not recorded which). These receptors were obtained from a man aged 25 to 40 who had recovered from COVID-19. CDR3s include the opening cysteine and the closing phenylalanine or tryptophan. A D gene is named only where the DNA matches it firmly. Size tells how often a clone was seen (once, few, many) or the class of an expanded clone, and some rows leave it out.

14 | TRBJ2-3 | NA | once | TRBV5-1 | CASSLASSTDTQYF | TGCGCCAGCAGCTTGGCCTCGAGCACAGATACGCAGTATTTT
16 | TRBJ1-3 | NA | NA | TRBV6-1 | CASSALSGSSGNTIYF | TGTGCCAGCAGTGCCCTCTCCGGGAGCTCTGGAAACACCATATATTTT
16 | TRBJ1-2 | NA | few | TRBV9 | CASSYGGGSPNYGYTF | TGTGCCAGCAGCTATGGTGGAGGCTCCCCTAACTATGGCTACACCTTC
15 | TRBJ2-7 | TRBD1 | NA | TRBV3-1/TRBV3-2 | CASSQQGTGSPEQYF | TGTGCCAGCAGCCAGCAGGGGACAGGCTCTCCCGAGCAGTACTTC
16 | TRBJ1-3 | NA | NA | TRBV4-2 | CASSQGPSDSGNTIYF | TGTGCCAGCAGCCAAGGGCCATCTGACTCTGGAAACACCATATATTTT
15 | TRBJ2-5 | TRBD1 | NA | TRBV15 | CATSSEQGAQETQYF | TGTGCCACCAGCAGCGAACAGGGGGCCCAAGAGACCCAGTACTTC
15 | TRBJ2-3 | TRBD2 | NA | TRBV24-1 | CATSLTSGGTDTQYF | TGTGCCACCAGTCTTACTAGCGGGGGCACAGATACGCAGTATTTT
18 | TRBJ2-3 | NA | NA | TRBV24-1 | CATSDSSSGVGNTDTQYF | TGTGCCACCAGTGACTCCTCCTCGGGGGTGGGTAACACAGATACGCAGTATTTT
16 | TRBJ2-3 | NA | NA | TRBV5-4 | CASSLVLESVTDTQYF | TGTGCCAGCAGCTTGGTTCTGGAGAGTGTGACAGATACGCAGTATTTT
15 | TRBJ2-5 | TRBD1 | NA | TRBV27 | CASSLGTGFQETQYF | TGTGCCAGCAGTCTCGGGACAGGGTTTCAAGAGACCCAGTACTTC
16 | TRBJ2-3 | NA | NA | TRBV24-1 | CATSDFPGADRDTQYF | TGTGCCACCAGTGATTTTCCCGGTGCTGATAGAGATACGCAGTATTTT
16 | TRBJ2-1 | TRBD1 | NA | TRBV6-4 | CASSETGTGDYNEQFF | TGTGCCAGCAGTGAGACCGGGACAGGGGACTACAATGAGCAGTTCTTC
15 | TRBJ1-5 | TRBD1 | NA | TRBV28 | CASSRDRGLDQPQHF | TGTGCCAGCAGTAGGGACAGGGGGCTCGATCAGCCCCAGCATTTT
14 | TRBJ2-7 | TRBD1 | few | TRBV10-2 | CASSESPDRAEQYF | TGCGCCAGCAGTGAGTCCCCTGACAGGGCCGAGCAGTACTTC
13 | TRBJ2-3 | NA | NA | TRBV28 | CASSFVSTDTQYF | TGTGCCAGCAGTTTCGTCAGCACAGATACGCAGTATTTT
14 | TRBJ2-7 | NA | once | TRBV5-1 | CASSLGRGSYEQYF | TGCGCCAGCAGCTTGGGCAGAGGGTCCTACGAGCAGTACTTC
14 | TRBJ1-2 | NA | NA | TRBV24-1 | CATSDSGGGNSYTF | TGTGCCACCAGTGATTCAGGCGGGGGTAATAGCTACACCTTC
11 | TRBJ2-1 | NA | NA | TRBV23-1 | CASRWPGHPLF | TGCGCCAGCAGATGGCCGGGACATCCCCTCTTC
14 | TRBJ1-6 | NA | NA | TRBV27 | CASRGGQYNSPLHF | TGTGCCAGCAGGGGCGGACAATATAATTCACCCCTCCACTTT
13 | TRBJ2-1 | TRBD1 | NA | TRBV7-9 | CASSSSGGHEQFF | TGTGCCAGCAGCTCGTCAGGGGGTCATGAGCAGTTCTTC
18 | TRBJ1-3 | NA | NA | TRBV7-9 | CASSLATRDTHSGNTIYF | TGTGCCAGCAGCTTAGCAACCCGGGACACACACTCTGGAAACACCATATATTTT
16 | TRBJ2-3 | TRBD2 | NA | TRBV9 | CASSVLAGGQGDTQYF | TGTGCCAGCAGCGTATTGGCGGGGGGGCAGGGAGATACGCAGTATTTT
18 | TRBJ1-1 | TRBD1 | NA | TRBV4-1 | CASSPYPRDRGRDTEAFF | TGCGCCAGCAGTCCGTACCCTCGCGACAGGGGGCGCGACACTGAAGCTTTCTTT
13 | TRBJ1-2 | NA | NA | TRBV7-3 | CASSPQGNYGYTF | TGTGCCAGCAGCCCTCAGGGTAACTATGGCTACACCTTC
19 | TRBJ1-1 | NA | NA | TRBV19 | CASSIDLLGAGPLNTEAFF | TGTGCCAGTAGTATAGATCTATTGGGGGCTGGACCGTTAAACACTGAAGCTTTCTTT
13 | TRBJ1-1 | NA | NA | TRBV27 | CASSLEWYTEAFF | TGTGCCAGCAGTTTGGAGTGGTACACTGAAGCTTTCTTT
14 | TRBJ2-7 | TRBD1 | NA | TRBV5-1 | CASSSSGGPYEQYF | TGCGCCAGCAGCTCTTCAGGGGGTCCCTACGAGCAGTACTTC
16 | TRBJ1-6 | NA | NA | TRBV3-1/TRBV3-2 | CASSPAGRGFNSPLHF | TGTGCCAGCAGCCCGGCGGGGCGGGGGTTCAATTCACCCCTCCACTTT
17 | TRBJ1-2 | NA | NA | TRBV3-1/TRBV3-2 | CASSQDRAKGANYGYTF | TGTGCCAGCAGCCAAGATCGGGCGAAGGGGGCTAACTATGGCTACACCTTC